Listed below are T cell receptor beta chains from one sample, sequenced in a study of cytomegalovirus exposure and HLA in healthy donors. Some clones are missing from TCRdb's copy, which holds only in-frame ones; the method was immunoSEQ multiplex PCR. This repertoire shows about 180,000 clones, 76% found once; its top ten account for 1.5% to 2%. Sequenced material: PBMCs. The source is a man aged 18 to 35 in good health and CMV-seronegative. The CDR3 runs from the conserved cysteine through the conserved F or W. A D gene is named only where the DNA matches it firmly. Size tells how often a clone was seen (once, few, many) or the class of an expanded clone, and some rows leave it out.

V gene,J gene,clone size,D gene,CDR3 DNA,CDR3 protein
TRBV10-3,TRBJ1-2,NA,NA,TGTGCCATCAGTGAGGTCCGCTATACCGAGACATCTAACTATGGCTACACCTTC,CAISEVRYTETSNYGYTF
TRBV25-1,TRBJ2-5,NA,NA,TGTGCCAGCAGTTTACAAGAGACCCAGTACTTC,CASSLQETQYF
TRBV28,TRBJ1-2,NA,TRBD1,TGTGCCAGCAGTTTATTACAGGGGGCGCGAGGCTACACCTTC,CASSLLQGARGYTF
TRBV6-6,TRBJ2-3,NA,NA,TGTGCCAGCCTGGGGCGACCTAGCACAGATACGCAGTATTTT,CASLGRPSTDTQYF
TRBV6-6,TRBJ1-1,NA,TRBD1,TGTGCCAGCAGGCGAGACAGGGTAATTACTGAAGCTTTCTTT,CASRRDRVITEAFF
TRBV6-1,TRBJ2-3,NA,NA,TGTGCCAGTACCTTCCGGGACATGGGCACAGATACGCAGTATTTT,CASTFRDMGTDTQYF
TRBV28,TRBJ1-1,NA,TRBD1,TGTGCCAGCAGTCCCACAGGGGTCACTGAAGCTTTCTTT,CASSPTGVTEAFF
TRBV11-2,TRBJ2-7,NA,NA,TGTGCCAGCAGCCCGATTAAAAGGACCGGGGCCTACGAGCAGTACTTC,CASSPIKRTGAYEQYF
TRBV27,TRBJ1-1,NA,TRBD1,TGTGCCAGCAGTCCCCAATTCCTACAGGGGGGGAGCACTGAAGCTTTCTTT,CASSPQFLQGGSTEAFF
TRBV14,TRBJ2-1,NA,TRBD2,TGTGCCAGCAGCCCCCTGGCGGGAGCCCCTTACAATGAGCAGTTCTTC,CASSPLAGAPYNEQFF
TRBV6-5,TRBJ1-5,once,NA,TGTGCCAGCAGTTACTCAGAGGGTCAGCCCCAGCATTTT,CASSYSEGQPQHF
TRBV25-1,TRBJ2-3,NA,NA,TGTGCCAGCAGTGTGACGGGGACAGATACGCAGTATTTT,CASSVTGTDTQYF
TRBV6-6,TRBJ1-5,NA,NA,TGTGCCAGCAGTTGGGCAGGGAACAATCAGCCCCAGCATTTT,CASSWAGNNQPQHF
TRBV6-5,TRBJ1-1,NA,NA,TGTGCCAGCAGTTACCGAAGGGGGACATTGAACACTGAAGCTTTCTTT,CASSYRRGTLNTEAFF
TRBV19,TRBJ2-7,NA,NA,TGTGCCAGTAGTTTGGGCCAGGGCCGATCCTACGAGCAGTACTTC,CASSLGQGRSYEQYF
TRBV27,TRBJ1-1,NA,TRBD1,TGTGCCAGCAGTTTGGACAGGGGGACGACTGAAGCTTTCTTT,CASSLDRGTTEAFF